This entry features one TCR beta chain sequence. This clonotype was seen many times. Its antigen is still unknown. There are no base qualities to consult, and no much larger clone falls within one base. The library relied on PCR. Instrument used: Illumina HiSeq 2500. TCR libraries were prepared with molecular barcoding, using unique molecular identifiers to normalize TCRbeta repertoire quantification. The raw public data were reprocessed by TCRdb itself: fastp quality trimming at Q25, MiXCR clonotype calling, in-frame beta chains only. Rows merge per CDR3 protein into single entries with the most common DNA and genes. Counted in this sample were some 600,000 distinct CDR3 sequences; over 10% of them appeared once. The top ten clones comprise approximately 2% of the sample. These data come from a study of T-cell reconstitution after alpha-beta-depleted transplantation in children listed by TCRdb under 2016. At the level of the whole study: Using TCR repertoire profiling, the study followed T-cell immune reconstitution in a quantitative way in children after TCRalphabeta/CD19-depleted allogeneic hematopoietic cell transplantation. Overall results and qualifications from the work: Over subsequent months, a decline in hyperexpanded clone frequencies was noted, and after one year, T-cell counts and TCRbeta diversity were mostly ascribed to newly produced T cells. About two months after transplant, the apparently early recovery of alphabetaT-cell counts reportedly depended on just several hundred clones that had expanded rapidly and came from non-depleted graft cells. In some patients, high TCRbeta diversity at day 60 was attributed to recipient T cells and intrathymic progenitors that had survived conditioning.

The sample's treatment or condition label, decoded: allogeneic hematopoietic cell transplantation with graft depleted of TCRalphabeta T cells and CD19 B cells. Transplant recipients were children who received TCRalphabeta/CD19-depleted allogeneic hematopoietic cell grafts. The CDR3 starts with the cysteine, ends with the phenylalanine, and has 15 residues. Only CDR3 DNA is held: 45 bases, read in frame from base 1. Compared with germline, V lacks 6 bases and J lacks 6 bases; bases without a gene match: 7. In the germline V gene, CDR1 corresponds to KGHSH and CDR2 to LQKENI. The sample consisted of PBMCs, mostly from graft donor cells, taken 360 days after TCRalphabeta/CD19-depleted stem cell transplant. The TCR originated in a male patient younger than 18 who had a stem cell transplant for acute myeloid leukemia, so the T cells may come from the graft donor. The chain is assembled from TRBV18 and TRBJ2-1, with 11 central nucleotides matching TRBD2. DNA sequence: TGTGCCAGCTCCCCCTTAGGACTAGCGGGCAATGAGCAGTTCTTC. Its protein reads: CASSPLGLAGNEQFF.